This entry concerns a single T cell receptor beta chain. Its matching antigen is unknown. This sample is part of a study of T-cell reconstitution after alpha-beta-depleted transplantation in children. Whole-study results and caveats: Alpha-beta T cells present about two months after transplant were reported to originate from several hundred expanded graft clones. In some patients, recipient T cells and intrathymic progenitors surviving conditioning explained high day-60 diversity. T-cell counts and diversity were attributed mostly to newly produced T cells one year after transplant.

TCRbeta library construction was performed incorporating unique molecular identifiers. TCRdb reanalysed the PCR reads using MiXCR and keeps one entry per CDR3 protein. Among about 210,000 distinct CDR3 sequences listed, roughly 15% were seen once. Germline lookup yields CDR1 SEHNR and CDR2 FQNEAQ (reference sequence). This CDR3 has 15 amino acids. With V trimmed by 5 bases and J by 4 bases, 8 bases remained unmatched. Specimen: PBMCs, mostly from graft donor cells, collected 360 days after TCRalphabeta/CD19-depleted stem cell transplant. The chain employs TRBV7-9 and TRBJ2-5; TRBD1 agrees at 9 bases. The clonotype comes from a male patient aged 2 to 10 who had a stem cell transplant for acute lymphoblastic leukemia, so the T cells may come from the graft donor. Written as DNA, the CDR3 is TGTGCCAGCAGCCGGGGGACAGGGCGGCTAGAGACCCAGTACTTC. The encoded protein is CASSRGTGRLETQYF.